Listed below are T cell receptor beta chains from one sample, sequenced in a study. One entry per CDR3 protein results from TCRdb running MiXCR on the 5' RACE reads. The table includes some 44,000 distinct CDR3 sequences, about 29% detected once. Sequencing was performed on tumor-infiltrating memory CD4+ T cells sorted from the breast tumor. Source of these receptors: a female donor with breast cancer. The CDR3 runs from the conserved cysteine through the conserved F or W.

V gene	J gene	CDR3 protein
TRBV27	TRBJ2-1	CASRARQGGEQFF
TRBV20-1	TRBJ2-1	CSAEGPNNEQFF
TRBV6-5	TRBJ1-1	CASGKGNTEAFF
TRBV21-1	TRBJ2-1	CASSTAGEQFF
TRBV29-1	TRBJ1-4	CSVEAGHEKLFF
TRBV6-1	TRBJ1-2	CASSEQQGNGYTF
TRBV6-5	TRBJ2-7	CASSPLRTSGGYEQYF
TRBV7-2	TRBJ2-2	CASSSGLAGTGELFF
TRBV7-2	TRBJ2-5	CASSLALHGKETQYF
TRBV6-5	TRBJ2-7	CASIPLDRYEQYF
TRBV6-5	TRBJ2-1	CASSYRLAGVNEQFF
TRBV20-1	TRBJ1-2	CSARDTLGGARGYTF
TRBV12-3/TRBV12-4	TRBJ2-1	CASSTGTGPYNEQFF
TRBV5-1	TRBJ1-1	CASSLSGFRDTEAFF
TRBV9	TRBJ2-5	CASSVVNSFDPFRETQYF
TRBV6-1	TRBJ2-3	CASSDNRRQFTDTQYF
TRBV4-1	TRBJ1-2	CASSQEGGRGIDGYTF
TRBV7-6	TRBJ1-1	CASSLDRRGTEAFF
TRBV5-1	TRBJ2-2	CASQPDPGLADTGELFF
TRBV5-1	TRBJ2-7	CASSLVIASREQYF
TRBV4-1	TRBJ1-5	CASSWDRIINQPQHF
TRBV14	TRBJ2-1	CASSPRAFSYNEQFF
TRBV5-1	TRBJ2-1	CASRSQTGGVLNEQFF
TRBV29-1	TRBJ1-1	CSVQLGAEGTEAFF
TRBV28	TRBJ2-3	CASSFVGTGPDTQYF
TRBV12-3/TRBV12-4	TRBJ1-5	CANLLRGVRPQHF
TRBV9	TRBJ1-1	CASSVDRGNTEAFF
TRBV13	TRBJ2-7	CASSFGHYEQYF
TRBV3-1	TRBJ2-7	CASSLGYEQYF
TRBV5-1	TRBJ1-1	CASSAGTGFAAFF
TRBV7-9	TRBJ1-1	CASSLALGRNTEAFF
TRBV20-1	TRBJ2-7	CSADGTSGSMYEQYF
TRBV2	TRBJ2-7	CASSEGFERTGSYEQYF
TRBV5-1	TRBJ2-5	CASSPLGQGIQETQYF
TRBV12-3/TRBV12-4	TRBJ2-3	CASSSAYPDTDTQYF
TRBV6-4	TRBJ2-6	CASSTRTGSGANVLTF
TRBV3-1	TRBJ2-7	CASSQDRTGEQYF
TRBV20-1	TRBJ2-5	CSAHRGQETQYF
TRBV4-2	TRBJ2-4	CASSQGPRGLAKNIQYF
TRBV6-1	TRBJ2-7	CASSGGQESSYEQYF
TRBV12-3/TRBV12-4	TRBJ2-1	CASSSENEQFF
TRBV11-2	TRBJ2-7	CASSLIEGGEQYF
TRBV25-1	TRBJ2-7	CAGSVSLAGTYEQYF
TRBV20-1	TRBJ2-7	CSARETVRYEQYF
TRBV5-1	TRBJ2-3	CASSSEGGTDTQYF
TRBV6-5	TRBJ2-6	CASSSPGQGSGANVLTF
TRBV5-4	TRBJ2-3	CASSSRGGLPDTQYF
TRBV4-1	TRBJ2-1	CASSQTGTGINEQFF
TRBV10-3	TRBJ2-3	CAISSRDTDTQYF
TRBV30	TRBJ2-7	CAYESSYEQYF
TRBV28	TRBJ1-2	CAGSDRGIYGYTF
TRBV7-2	TRBJ2-1	CASRTRRGPSSYNEQFF
TRBV6-5	TRBJ1-6	CASRVTGASENSPLHF
TRBV12-3/TRBV12-4	TRBJ2-3	CASSPIAGTSTDTQYF
TRBV5-5	TRBJ2-5	CASTLDTQYF
TRBV5-6	TRBJ2-3	CASSLLRERSTDTQYF
TRBV5-1	TRBJ2-2	CASSPDRGNTGELFF